What follows describes a single T cell receptor beta chain. Its antigen is unidentified. The assay, immunoSEQ v3.0, was run at survey level. Here immunoSEQ multiplex PCR was the method, and the copy in TCRdb shows in-frame clones only, minus some. The sample shows about 18,000 clones, 91% of them seen only once. The data originate from a study of long-term antiretroviral therapy in people with HIV. General study findings and limits: Controls showed broader CDR3 length ranges than did the HIV repertoires. Across all time points, the repertoire was dominated by clones that expanded before ART.

Sampling of each donor yielded at least one pre-ART PBMC sample and at least two post-ART PBMC samples. Prior to DNA extraction, the samples held about 1-10 million cryopreserved PBMC. This CDR3 has 13 residues. The V gene's germline CDR1 is ENHRY and CDR2 SYGVKD. The J segment lost 0 bases and the V segment lost 8 bases, leaving 1 base of the junction unmatched. The sequencing here drew on unsorted PBMCs, taken 3 years after starting antiretroviral therapy. This clonotype was obtained from a man aged 45 to 65 with HIV. This chain joins TRBV10-3 and TRBJ1-5; the match to TRBD1 covers 7 bases. The CDR3 region is CAIGQDSNQPQHF. As DNA, the CDR3 is TGTGCCATCGGACAGGATAGCAATCAGCCCCAGCATTTT.